A selection of T cell receptor beta chains follows, all from one sample in a study of regulatory T cells in long-lasting Graves disease. TCRdb processed the multiplex PCR reads anew with MiXCR; each CDR3 protein has one entry. This table holds 400,000 or so distinct CDR3 sequences, less than 25% found once. Sequencing used peripheral blood mononuclear cells (PBMCs), obtained when the disease was refractory, from a patient treated with antithyroid drugs. Receptors were obtained from a female donor with Graves disease. The CDR3 runs from the conserved cysteine through the conserved F or W. The D gene is left open where the match is weak. Part of the rows lack a size; the others show once, few, many or a class for expanded clones.

j_call,clone_size,d_call,v_call,cdr3_nt,cdr3_aa
TRBJ2-7,NA,TRBD1,TRBV20-1,TGCAGTGCTAGCGGACAGGGGGCGATATACGAGCAGTACTTC,CSASGQGAIYEQYF
TRBJ1-1,few,NA,TRBV27,TGTGCCAGCAGTTCCCTACTAAATAGGGGTATAGCTTTCTTT,CASSSLLNRGIAFF
TRBJ1-1,many,NA,TRBV30,TGTGCCTGGAGTGTTCTGAGACCTGAAGCTTTCTTT,CAWSVLRPEAFF
TRBJ2-4,few,TRBD2,TRBV4-2,TGTGCCAGCAGCCAGACTAGCGGGAGGAACATTCAGTACTTC,CASSQTSGRNIQYF
TRBJ2-7,many,TRBD2,TRBV11-2,TGTGCCAGCAGCCCAATAAAAAGACTAGCGGGGGTGTCCTACGAGCAGTACTTC,CASSPIKRLAGVSYEQYF
TRBJ1-1,few,NA,TRBV6-1,TGTGCCAGCAGTCCACTACATACGGAGAACACTGAAGCTTTCTTT,CASSPLHTENTEAFF
TRBJ2-2,NA,TRBD1,TRBV19,TGTGCCAGTAGGCAGTCAGGGGGCCTGGGCACCGGGGAGCTGTTTTTT,CASRQSGGLGTGELFF
TRBJ2-1,NA,NA,TRBV28,TGTGCCAGCAGAAGCTACAGTAGCGTGAACTACAATGAGCAGTTCTTC,CASRSYSSVNYNEQFF
TRBJ1-3,NA,NA,TRBV12-3/TRBV12-4,TGTGCCAGCAGTTTCGTCGCGGGCGGAAACACCATATATTTT,CASSFVAGGNTIYF
TRBJ1-1,many,NA,TRBV6-1,TGTGCCAGCAGCCCCGGGCACGGAAACACTGAAGCTTTCTTT,CASSPGHGNTEAFF
TRBJ1-1,few,NA,TRBV29-1,TGCAGCGTTGTATCGCCAACTGAAGCTTTCTTT,CSVVSPTEAFF
TRBJ2-7,few,TRBD2,TRBV6-1,TGTGCCAGCAGTACCAGGACTAGCGGGAGCTACGAGCAGTACTTC,CASSTRTSGSYEQYF
TRBJ2-7,few,TRBD2,TRBV25-1,TGTGCCAGCAGCCCTAGTCGGCTAGCGGGACCCGAGCAGTACTTC,CASSPSRLAGPEQYF
TRBJ1-1,NA,TRBD1,TRBV9,TGTGCCAGCAAACCCGGGACAGGCTACACTGAAGCTTTCTTT,CASKPGTGYTEAFF
TRBJ1-4,few,NA,TRBV4-1,TGCGCCAGCAGCCAAGAGAGGACGGCAGCTAATGAAAAACTGTTTTTT,CASSQERTAANEKLFF
TRBJ2-7,few,NA,TRBV7-2,TGTGCCAGCAGCTTTTCCCCCTACGAGCAGTACTTC,CASSFSPYEQYF
TRBJ1-2,many,NA,TRBV2,TGTGCCAGCAGTGATGTTGGGGGCCAGACTAGAGATGGCTACACCTTC,CASSDVGGQTRDGYTF
TRBJ2-3,NA,NA,TRBV6-1,TGTGCCAGCAGTGTTATCATCACAGATACGCAGTATTTT,CASSVIITDTQYF
TRBJ2-1,NA,TRBD2,TRBV9,TGTGCCAGCAGCGCCGGACTAGCGGTATACAATGAGCAGTTCTTC,CASSAGLAVYNEQFF
TRBJ1-4,many,TRBD1,TRBV11-2,TGTGCCAGCAGCATCCCGACAGGGGCGACTAATGAAAAACTGTTTTTT,CASSIPTGATNEKLFF
TRBJ1-5,NA,NA,TRBV10-3,TGTGCCATCAGTGAGACCACCCGGGGGCCCCAGCATTTT,CAISETTRGPQHF
TRBJ2-7,NA,NA,TRBV12-3/TRBV12-4,TGTGCCAGCACCCTAGAGGGATACGAGCAGTACTTC,CASTLEGYEQYF
TRBJ2-7,NA,TRBD2,TRBV10-3,TGTGCCATCAGTGAGCCGAATAGCGGGAGTACGTACGAGCAGTACTTC,CAISEPNSGSTYEQYF
TRBJ1-4,NA,NA,TRBV28,TGTGCCAGCAGTGGAGAAGAAAAACTGTTTTTT,CASSGEEKLFF
TRBJ2-1,NA,TRBD1,TRBV27,TGTGCCAGCATGCGCCGACAGGGGGCGGGTGAGCAGTTCTTC,CASMRRQGAGEQFF
TRBJ1-5,many,TRBD1,TRBV6-1,TGTGCCAGCAGTCAAACAGGGGGCAGGCAGCCCCAGCATTTT,CASSQTGGRQPQHF
TRBJ2-7,many,TRBD1,TRBV3-1,TGTGCCAGCAGCCTCTCGTCTGCGCTGGGACAGCCCCACTTC,CASSLSSALGQPHF